In its sample, the clone carrying this TCR beta chain was seen many times. The antigen remains unidentified. This record belongs to a study of T cells in Graves' hyperthyroidism and ophthalmopathy. Findings and caveats of the study: Onset of ophthalmopathy came a median around 6.5 months after the model predicted it.

This CDR3 spans 13 amino acids. With 4 bases removed from V and 7 bases from J, the gap between germline ends came to 13 bases. PBMCs were obtained from 10 ml fresh peripheral blood. RNA transcripts were the template for amplifying TCR beta CDR3 regions. Primed by the HTBI set, a first-round RT-PCR was run on the TCR CDR3. TCRdb itself ran the multiplex PCR reads through MiXCR, one entry per CDR3 protein. The data contain some 350,000 distinct CDR3 sequences, about 20% of them singletons. This chain links TRBV12-3 or TRBV12-4 with TRBJ1-2, with D perhaps matching TRBD1 (5 bases). The clonotype originates from a woman aged 18-35 years with Graves' hyperthyroidism. Sequenced: blood. CDR3 DNA: TGTGCCAGCAGTTATTCAGGGACGGGTGGCTACACCTTC. Its protein is CASSYSGTGGYTF.